The 4 T cell receptor beta chains reported below all come from one sample, sequenced in a study of blood T cell repertoires in COVID-19. Data came from immunoSEQ multiplex PCR; TCRdb stores just in-frame clones and leaves some out. The sample includes around 200,000 clones, roughly 87% of them seen just once. The sequenced sample consisted of peripheral blood. Receptors originate from a woman between 35 and 50 years old with acute or convalescent COVID-19.

The V and J genes are TRBV10-3 and TRBJ1-1; D perhaps matches TRBD1 (6 bases). From germline, CDR1 is ENHRY and CDR2 SYGVKD. V was trimmed by 5 bases and J by 3 bases, leaving 10 bases between them. CDR3 length: 13 amino acids. This chain's CDR3 is CAISQNRDTEAFF. The CDR3 nucleotides read TGTGCCATCAGTCAAAACAGGGACACTGAAGCTTTCTTT.

This rearrangement joins TRBV12-3 or TRBV12-4 to TRBJ1-1, with D perhaps TRBD1 (6 bases). The CDR3 has 13 amino acids. V gave up 4 bases and J gave up 3 bases, with 9 bases separating them. CDR3 sequence reads: CASSSTGYTEAFF. Here the CDR3 DNA reads TGTGCCAGCAGTTCGACAGGTTACACTGAAGCTTTCTTT.

This clone came up a few times. This chain connects TRBV10-2 to TRBJ1-6, with 8 bases that match TRBD1. The germline gives CDR1 WSHSY, CDR2 SAAADI. The CDR3 has 16 amino acids. The V gene end was trimmed by 6 bases and the J gene end by 5 bases; junction bases not matched to a gene: 9. Written as DNA, the CDR3 is TGCGCCAGCAGAGACACCGGGACAGGCCATAATTCACCCCTCCACTTT. Translation: CASRDTGTGHNSPLHF.

This clone was recorded once. The chain couples TRBV6-1 to TRBJ2-7, with D unclear. Looked up from germline, CDR1 is MNHNS and CDR2 is SASEGT. V lost 2 bases and J lost 1, with 9 bases in between. The CDR3 length is 14 residues. CDR3: CASSELVLSYEQYF. DNA for the CDR3: TGTGCCAGCAGTGAATTAGTATTATCCTACGAGCAGTACTTC.